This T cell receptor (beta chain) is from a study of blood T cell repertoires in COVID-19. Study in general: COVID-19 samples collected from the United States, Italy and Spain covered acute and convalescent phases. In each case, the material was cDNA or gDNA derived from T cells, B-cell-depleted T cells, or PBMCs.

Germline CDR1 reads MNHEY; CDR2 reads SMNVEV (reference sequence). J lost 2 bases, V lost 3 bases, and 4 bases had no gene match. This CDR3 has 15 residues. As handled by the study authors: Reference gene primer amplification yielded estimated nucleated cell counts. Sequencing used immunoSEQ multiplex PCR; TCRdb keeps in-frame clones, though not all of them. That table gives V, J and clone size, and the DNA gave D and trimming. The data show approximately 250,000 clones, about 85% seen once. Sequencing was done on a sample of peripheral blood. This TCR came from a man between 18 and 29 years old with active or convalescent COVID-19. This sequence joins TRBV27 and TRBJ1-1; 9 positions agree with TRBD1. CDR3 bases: TGTGCCAGCAGTTTGAGACAGGGGGGAAACACTGAAGCTTTCTTT. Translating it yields CASSLRQGGNTEAFF.